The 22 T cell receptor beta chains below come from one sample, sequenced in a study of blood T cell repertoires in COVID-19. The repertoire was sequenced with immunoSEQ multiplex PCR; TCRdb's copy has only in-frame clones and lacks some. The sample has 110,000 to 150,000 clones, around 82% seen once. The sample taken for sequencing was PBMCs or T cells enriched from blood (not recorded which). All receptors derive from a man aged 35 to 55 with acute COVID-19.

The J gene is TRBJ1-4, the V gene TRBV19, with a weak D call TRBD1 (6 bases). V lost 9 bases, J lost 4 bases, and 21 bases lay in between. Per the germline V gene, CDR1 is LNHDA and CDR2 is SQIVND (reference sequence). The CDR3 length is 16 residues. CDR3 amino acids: CASASWGGSGNEKLFF. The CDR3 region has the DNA TGTGCCAGCGCCTCATGGGGGGGCTCGGGTAATGAAAAACTGTTTTTT. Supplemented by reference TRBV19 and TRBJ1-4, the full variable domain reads DGGITQSPKYLFRKEGQNVTLSCEQNLNHDAMYWYRQDPGQGLRLIYYSQIVNDFQKGDIAEGYSVSREKKESFPLTVTSAQKNPTAFYLCASASWGGSGNEKLFFGSGTQLSVL.

CDR3 DNA sequence: TGTGCCAGCAGCTCCTATGGGACAGGGGCGGAAGGAAACACCATATATTTT. As protein: CASSSYGTGAEGNTIYF. This chain uses TRBV7-2 with TRBJ1-3; 10 bases fit TRBD1. Germline CDR1 reads SGHTA; CDR2 reads FQGNSA. Trimming removed 4 bases from V and 4 bases from J; junction bases left unmatched: 10. The CDR3 contains 17 residues.

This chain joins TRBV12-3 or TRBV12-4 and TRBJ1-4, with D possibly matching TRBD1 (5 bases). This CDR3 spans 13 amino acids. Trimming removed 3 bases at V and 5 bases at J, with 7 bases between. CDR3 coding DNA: TGTGCCAGCAGTTTGGGACTGAATGAAAAACTGTTTTTT. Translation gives CASSLGLNEKLFF.

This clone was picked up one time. CDR3 sequence reads: CASSSGGGGYTF. As DNA, the CDR3 is TGTGCCAGCAGTTCCGGTGGGGGCGGCTACACCTTC. The rearrangement joins TRBV28 to TRBJ1-2; the D gene is possibly TRBD1 (6 bases). Trimming removed 4 bases from V and 8 bases from J, with 11 bases in between. The CDR3 extends over 12 amino acids. Germline V gene sequence: CDR1 MDHEN, CDR2 SYDVKM.

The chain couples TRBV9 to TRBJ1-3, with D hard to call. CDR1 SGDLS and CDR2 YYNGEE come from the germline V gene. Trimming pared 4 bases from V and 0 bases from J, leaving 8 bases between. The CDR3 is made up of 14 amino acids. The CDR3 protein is CASSTMPSGNTIYF. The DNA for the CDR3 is TGTGCCAGCAGCACAATGCCCTCTGGAAACACCATATATTTT.

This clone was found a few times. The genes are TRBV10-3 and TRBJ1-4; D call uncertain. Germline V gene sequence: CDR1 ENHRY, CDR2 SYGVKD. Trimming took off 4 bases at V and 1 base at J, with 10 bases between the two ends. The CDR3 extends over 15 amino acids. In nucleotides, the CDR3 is TGTGCCATCAGTGCCAACTCGAGAACTAATGAAAAACTGTTTTTT. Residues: CAISANSRTNEKLFF.

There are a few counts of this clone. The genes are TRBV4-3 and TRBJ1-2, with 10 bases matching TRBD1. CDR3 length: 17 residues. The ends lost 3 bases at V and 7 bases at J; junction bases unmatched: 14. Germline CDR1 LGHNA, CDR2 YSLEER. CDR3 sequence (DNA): TGCGCCAGCAGCCACCCCCGCGGGGGGACAGGGGAGTCTGGCTACACCTTC. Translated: CASSHPRGGTGESGYTF.

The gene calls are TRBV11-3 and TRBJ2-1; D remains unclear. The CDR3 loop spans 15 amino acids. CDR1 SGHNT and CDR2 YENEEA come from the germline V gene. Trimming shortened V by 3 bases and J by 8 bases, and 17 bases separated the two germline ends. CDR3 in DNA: TGTGCCAGCAGCTTGAGGCGAAGCCCTTGGGATGAGCAGTTCTTC. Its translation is CASSLRRSPWDEQFF. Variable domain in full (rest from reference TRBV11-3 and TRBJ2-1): EAGVVQSPRYKIIEKKQPVAFWCNPISGHNTLYWYLQNLGQGPELLIRYENEEAVDDSQLPKDRFSAERLKGVDSTLKIQPAELGDSAVYLCASSLRRSPWDEQFFGPGTRLTVL.

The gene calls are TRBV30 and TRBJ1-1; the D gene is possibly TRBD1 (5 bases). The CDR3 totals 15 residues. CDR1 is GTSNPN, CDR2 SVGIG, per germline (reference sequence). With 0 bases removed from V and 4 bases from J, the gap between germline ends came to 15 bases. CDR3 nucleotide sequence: TGTGCCTGGAGTGTACTCGGCAGGGAGGCCACTGAAGCTTTCTTT. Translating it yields CAWSVLGREATEAFF.

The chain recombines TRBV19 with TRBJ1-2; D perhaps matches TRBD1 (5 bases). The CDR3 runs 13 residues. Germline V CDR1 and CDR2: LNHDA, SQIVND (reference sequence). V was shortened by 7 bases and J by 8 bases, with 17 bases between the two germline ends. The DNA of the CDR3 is TGTGCCAGTAACGATTGGGGAGGGGAAGGCTACACCTTC. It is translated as CASNDWGGEGYTF. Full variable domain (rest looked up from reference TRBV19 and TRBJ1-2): DGGITQSPKYLFRKEGQNVTLSCEQNLNHDAMYWYRQDPGQGLRLIYYSQIVNDFQKGDIAEGYSVSREKKESFPLTVTSAQKNPTAFYLCASNDWGGEGYTFGSGTRLTVV.

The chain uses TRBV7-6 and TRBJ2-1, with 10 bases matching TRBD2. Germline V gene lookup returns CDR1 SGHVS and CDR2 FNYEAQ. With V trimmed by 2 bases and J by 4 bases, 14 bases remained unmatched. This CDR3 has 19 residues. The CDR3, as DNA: TGTGCCAGCAGCTTATCCCCGCCCCGGACTAGCGGAGCTTACAATGAGCAGTTCTTC. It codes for CASSLSPPRTSGAYNEQFF.

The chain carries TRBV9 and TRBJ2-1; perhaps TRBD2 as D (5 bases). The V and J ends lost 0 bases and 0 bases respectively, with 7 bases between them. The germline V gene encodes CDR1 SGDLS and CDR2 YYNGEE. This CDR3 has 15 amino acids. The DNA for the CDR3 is TGTGCCAGCAGCGTAGGTGAGGGCTCCTACAATGAGCAGTTCTTC. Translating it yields CASSVGEGSYNEQFF. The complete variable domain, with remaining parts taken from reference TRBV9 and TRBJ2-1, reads DSGVTQTPKHLITATGQRVTLRCSPRSGDLSVYWYQQSLDQGLQFLIQYYNGEERAKGNILERFSAQQFPDLHSELNLSSLELGDSALYFCASSVGEGSYNEQFFGPGTRLTVL.

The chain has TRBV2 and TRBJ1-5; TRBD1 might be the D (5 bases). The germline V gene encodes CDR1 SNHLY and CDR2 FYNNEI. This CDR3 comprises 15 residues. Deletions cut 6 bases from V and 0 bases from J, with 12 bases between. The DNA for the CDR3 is TGTGCCAGCAGCCGGGGGAAAAATAGCAATCAGCCCCAGCATTTT. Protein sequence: CASSRGKNSNQPQHF.

The CDR3 DNA reads as TGCGCCAGCAGGCCGACAGGGGTTAATGAAAAACTGTTTTTT. Translation gives CASRPTGVNEKLFF. V gene TRBV5-1 combines with J gene TRBJ1-4; 8 bases map to TRBD1. V shed 5 bases and J 4 bases; nucleotides not matched to a gene: 4. This CDR3 contains 14 residues. The germline CDR1 and CDR2 sequences are SGHRS and YFSETQ.

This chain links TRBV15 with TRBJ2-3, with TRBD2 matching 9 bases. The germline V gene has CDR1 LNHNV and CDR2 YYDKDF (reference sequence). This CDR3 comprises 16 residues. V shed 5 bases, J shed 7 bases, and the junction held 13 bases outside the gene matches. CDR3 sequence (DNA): TGTGCCACCAGCTCCAATCAGGCTAGCGGGGAACATACGCAGTATTTT. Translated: CATSSNQASGEHTQYF.

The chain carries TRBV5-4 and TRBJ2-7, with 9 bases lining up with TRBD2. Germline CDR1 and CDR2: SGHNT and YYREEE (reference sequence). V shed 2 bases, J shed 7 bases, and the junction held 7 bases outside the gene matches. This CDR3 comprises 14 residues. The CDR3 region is CASSLPPSGGEQYF. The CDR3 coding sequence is TGTGCCAGCAGCTTACCCCCCAGCGGGGGGGAGCAGTACTTC.

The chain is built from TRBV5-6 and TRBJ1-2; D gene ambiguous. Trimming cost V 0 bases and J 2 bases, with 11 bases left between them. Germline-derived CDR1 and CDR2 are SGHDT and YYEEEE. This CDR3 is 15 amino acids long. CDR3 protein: CASSLGVRGNYGYTF. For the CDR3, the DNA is TGTGCCAGCAGCTTGGGGGTACGGGGAAACTATGGCTACACCTTC.

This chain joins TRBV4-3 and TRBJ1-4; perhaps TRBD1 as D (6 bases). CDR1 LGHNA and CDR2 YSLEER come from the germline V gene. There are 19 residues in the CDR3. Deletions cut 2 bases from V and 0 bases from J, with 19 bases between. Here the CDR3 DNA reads TGCGCCAGCAGCCAAATCGGCCAGGGGCGCTTGCCAACTAATGAAAAACTGTTTTTT. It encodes CASSQIGQGRLPTNEKLFF.

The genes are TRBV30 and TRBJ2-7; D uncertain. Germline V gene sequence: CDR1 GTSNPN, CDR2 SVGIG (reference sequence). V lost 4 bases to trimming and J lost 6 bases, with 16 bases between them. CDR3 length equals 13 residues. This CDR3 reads CAWIPGGLTEQYF. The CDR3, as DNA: TGTGCCTGGATCCCGGGTGGCTTAACCGAGCAGTACTTC.

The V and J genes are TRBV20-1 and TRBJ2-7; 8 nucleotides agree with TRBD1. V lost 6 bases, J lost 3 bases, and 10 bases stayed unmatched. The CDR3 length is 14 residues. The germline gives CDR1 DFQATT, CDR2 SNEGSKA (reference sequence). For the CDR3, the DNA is TGCAGTGCGAGTCTTCAGGGGGCATACTACGAGCAGTACTTC. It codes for CSASLQGAYYEQYF.

This CDR3 reads CAIRGTRLGDSPLHF. CDR3 nucleotides: TGTGCCATCCGCGGGACCAGACTAGGGGATTCACCCCTCCACTTT. This sequence joins TRBV10-3 and TRBJ1-6; D might be TRBD1 (5 bases). CDR1 ENHRY and CDR2 SYGVKD come from the germline V gene. Deletions cut 8 bases from V and 8 bases from J, with 19 bases between. The CDR3 runs to 15 residues.

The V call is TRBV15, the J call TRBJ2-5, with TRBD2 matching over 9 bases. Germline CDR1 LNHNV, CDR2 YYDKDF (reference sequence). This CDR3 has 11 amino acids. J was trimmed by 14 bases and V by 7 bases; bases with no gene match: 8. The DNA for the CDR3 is TGTGCCACCACCGCCGGGACTAGCTTTTACTTC. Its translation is CATTAGTSFYF.